A single T cell receptor beta chain is shown here with its context. Its antigen is unidentified. The data were obtained in a study of cytomegalovirus exposure and HLA in healthy donors. Whole-study findings and limits: Across donors, sequencing depth was assumed by presence/absence analyses to be roughly uniform. Reportedly, fewer N-insertions than the roughly 700-donor mean appeared in an Asian-associated ancestry cluster in a later analysis.

The PCR contained 60 Vbeta and 13 Jbeta primers. Clones were read by immunoSEQ multiplex PCR, and TCRdb kept only the in-frame ones, dropping some. The sample carries more than 110,000 clones, just over 70% recorded once. Looked up from germline, CDR1 is MRHNA and CDR2 is SNTAGT. This CDR3 has 13 residues. V lost 5 bases and J 5 bases, leaving 11 bases between the germline ends. This TCR was sampled from a woman between 25 and 40 years old in good health and CMV-seronegative. V and J are TRBV6-4 and TRBJ2-3, with a possible D match to TRBD2 (6 bases). The sequencing sample was made of PBMCs. The CDR3 sequence: CASSFSGGDTQYF. CDR3 sequence (DNA): TGTGCCAGCAGTTTTAGCGGAGGAGATACGCAGTATTTT.